These 21 T cell receptor beta chains came from one sample sequenced in a study of beta chain features in type 1 diabetes (dated by TCRdb to 2016 to 2018). The investigation overall reported the following: In all four CD4+ subsets, TCRB CDR3 length was moderately but significantly shorter in type 1 diabetes patients.

The antigens of these receptors remain unknown. The library was obtained by the immunoSEQ multiplex PCR assay. The High Capacity cDNA Reverse Transcription Kit was used to reverse transcribe all of the isolated RNA, meaning that expressed TCRB transcripts were what got sequenced. Entries here come from immuneACCESS through TCRdb and include only in-frame sequences with V and J called. Some clones fail to appear in such tables; in the studies checked, an unresolved V gene covers under half of the shortfall, and the cause of the remainder is unknown. The sample table holds about 650,000 clones, of which 12% were seen once. The ten largest clones represent approximately 0.11% of the sample. The sample comprised naive CD4+ T cells from blood. The sample's cell subset or site label, decoded: true naive CD4+ T cells. These TCRs come from a man younger than 40 with type 1 diabetes.

The chain carries TRBV9 and TRBJ1-6, with D unclear. V shed 0 bases and J shed 9 bases, with 13 bases lying between them. The CDR3 is 15 residues long. Germline CDR1 reads SGDLS; CDR2 reads YYNGEE. CDR3 residues: CASSVDSGSSSPLHF. CDR3 coding DNA: TGTGCCAGCAGCGTAGATTCGGGATCAAGTTCACCCCTCCACTTT.

CDR3 residues: CASTPQAGQRYGYTF. CDR3 in DNA: TGCGCCAGCACTCCCCAGGCAGGGCAGAGATATGGCTACACCTTC. The V and J genes are TRBV5-1 and TRBJ1-2, with a tentative D call TRBD1 (5 bases). Germline V gives CDR1 SGHRS, CDR2 YFSETQ. The CDR3 contains 15 residues. V dropped 6 bases and J dropped 5 bases, with 20 bases sitting between them. Variable domain in full (rest from reference TRBV5-1 and TRBJ1-2): KAGVTQTPRYLIKTRGQQVTLSCSPISGHRSVSWYQQTPGQGLQFLFEYFSETQRNKGNFPGRFSGRQFSNSRSEMNVSTLELGDSALYLCASTPQAGQRYGYTFGSGTRLTVV.

The chain joins TRBV7-3 to TRBJ2-6; D is uncertain. This CDR3 has 14 amino acids. Germline V gene sequence: CDR1 SGHTA, CDR2 FQGTGA. Trimming removed 6 bases from V and 0 bases from J, with 6 bases in between. The CDR3 is CASSLVSGANVLTF. The CDR3 DNA sequence: TGTGCCAGCAGTCTGGTCTCTGGGGCCAACGTCCTGACTTTC.

V gene TRBV11-3 combines with J gene TRBJ2-5; 8 nucleotides line up with TRBD2. V dropped 6 bases and J dropped 5; count of bases not matched to a gene: 5. The CDR3 is made up of 13 amino acids. The germline CDR1 and CDR2 sequences are SGHNT and YENEEA. DNA for the CDR3: TGTGCCAGCAGGACTAGCGTAGGGGAGACCCAGTACTTC. This encodes CASRTSVGETQYF.

This chain joins TRBV6-6 and TRBJ2-7, with D perhaps TRBD1 or TRBD2 (5 bases each). The CDR3 consists of 14 residues. V lost 2 bases to trimming and J lost 1 base, with 9 bases between them. Looked up from germline, CDR1 is MNHNY and CDR2 is SVGAGI (reference sequence). The chain's CDR3 is CASSYGTPSYEQYF. CDR3 sequence (DNA): TGTGCCAGCAGTTACGGGACCCCTTCCTACGAGCAGTACTTC.

This clone was counted a few times. This chain links TRBV5-1 with TRBJ2-6; TRBD2 is a possible D gene (6 bases). CDR1 SGHRS and CDR2 YFSETQ come from the germline V gene. V lost 7 bases to trimming and J lost 4 bases, with 12 bases between them. The CDR3 runs 14 residues. CDR3 sequence: CASHAGTGANVLTF. CDR3 nucleotide sequence: TGCGCCAGCCACGCGGGAACCGGGGCCAACGTCCTGACTTTC.

J is TRBJ1-6 and V is TRBV27; D is uncertain. The CDR3 covers 18 residues. Germline V gene sequence: CDR1 MNHEY, CDR2 SMNVEV (reference sequence). V shed 5 bases and J shed 7 bases, with 24 bases lying between them. This chain's CDR3 is CASSVRVSRMSGNSPLHF. CDR3 coding DNA: TGTGCCAGCAGTGTCCGGGTCTCCCGGATGAGTGGCAATTCACCCCTCCACTTT.

This clone was counted only a few times. V and J are TRBV6-1 and TRBJ2-3, with 12 bases aligning to TRBD1. This CDR3 is 15 amino acids long. Germline V CDR1 and CDR2: MNHNS, SASEGT. J gave up 6 bases and V 7 bases, and 8 bases lay outside the gene matches. The CDR3 loop is CASILGTGGADTQYF. For the CDR3, the DNA is TGTGCCAGCATCCTCGGGACAGGGGGCGCCGATACGCAGTATTTT.

J is TRBJ1-5 and V is TRBV7-9; D gene uncertain. Germline V gene lookup returns CDR1 SEHNR and CDR2 FQNEAQ (reference sequence). The CDR3 spans 12 residues. Trimming removed 5 bases at V and 5 bases at J, with 7 bases between. CDR3 region: CASSPIDQPQHF. In DNA form, the CDR3 reads TGTGCCAGCAGCCCAATAGATCAGCCCCAGCATTTT.

Comment on this clone: One end of the junction is discordant with germline, which a read error may explain. The chain is built from TRBV9 and TRBJ1-4, with a tentative D call TRBD1 (6 bases). The CDR3 loop spans 12 amino acids. The germline gives CDR1 SGDLS, CDR2 YYNGEE. The CDR3 DNA follows: TGTGCCAGCAGCGTAGTAGGGGGGGACGTCTGTTTT. This gives the protein CASSVVGGDVCF. Drawing the rest from reference TRBV9 and TRBJ1-4, the complete variable domain is DSGVTQTPKHLITATGQRVTLRCSPRSGDLSVYWYQQSLDQGLQFLIQYYNGEERAKGNILERFSAQQFPDLHSELNLSSLELGDSALYFCASSVVGGDVCFGSGTQLSVL.

This clone was observed a few times. The V gene is TRBV27, the J gene TRBJ1-2; perhaps TRBD1 as D (6 bases). The CDR3 length is 15 residues. V lost 5 bases and J lost 7, with 20 bases in between. Looked up from germline, CDR1 is MNHEY and CDR2 is SMNVEV (reference sequence). Here the CDR3 reads CASSPDRPRRFGYTF. The CDR3 DNA reads TGTGCCAGCAGTCCAGACAGGCCCCGGCGGTTTGGCTACACCTTC.

There are a few counts of this clone. This chain connects TRBV2 to TRBJ1-5; D is perhaps TRBD1 (5 bases). The CDR3 loop spans 14 amino acids. Between the trimmed V and J ends, which lost 6 bases and 3 bases, there was a span of 12 bases. Germline loops: CDR1 SNHLY, CDR2 FYNNEI. The DNA for the CDR3 is TGTGCCAGCAGACTCAGGGTATCCAATCAGCCCCAGCATTTT. Its translation: CASRLRVSNQPQHF.

The J gene is TRBJ2-2, the V gene TRBV10-3; TRBD1 might be the D (6 bases). The CDR3 extends over 15 amino acids. Trimming stripped 6 bases from V and 1 base from J, with 12 bases between. The germline V gene has CDR1 ENHRY and CDR2 SYGVKD. The CDR3 bases are TGTGCCATCAGGCAGGGGCTCCTGAACACCGGGGAGCTGTTTTTT. It is translated as CAIRQGLLNTGELFF.

In this sample, this clone turned up a few times. The V call is TRBV5-4, the J call TRBJ1-1; unclear D gene. Germline CDR1 reads SGHNT; CDR2 reads YYREEE (reference sequence). The CDR3 covers 12 residues. Trimming took 8 bases from V and 3 from J, leaving 11 bases between them. In DNA form, the CDR3 reads TGTGCCAGTCGGAGGCCAGACACTGAAGCTTTCTTT. Residues: CASRRPDTEAFF.

This chain connects TRBV30 to TRBJ1-5; possibly TRBD1 for D (5 bases). V was trimmed by 2 bases and J by 0 bases, leaving 14 bases between them. Germline CDR1 is GTSNPN and CDR2 is SVGIG (reference sequence). The length of the CDR3 is 16 residues. The CDR3 region has the DNA TGTGCCTGGAGTACCCACCTGGGACCTAGCAATCAGCCCCAGCATTTT. This codes for CAWSTHLGPSNQPQHF.

The gene calls are TRBV4-1 and TRBJ1-2; tentatively, D is TRBD1 (5 bases). V shed 6 bases and J shed 8 bases, with 31 bases lying between them. CDR3 length: 18 residues. The germline gives CDR1 MGHRA, CDR2 YSYEKL. The CDR3 sequence is CASSSRGTVQSLSLGYTF. DNA for the CDR3: TGCGCCAGCAGTAGTCGTGGGACCGTCCAATCCCTGAGCCTAGGCTACACCTTC.

The V call is TRBV15, the J call TRBJ2-5, with 9 bases identical to TRBD2. With 0 bases clipped from V and 5 bases from J, the junction kept 10 bases outside the gene matches. The CDR3 length is 17 residues. The V gene's germline CDR1 is LNHNV and CDR2 YYDKDF (reference sequence). The CDR3 region has the DNA TGTGCCACCAGCAGAGATTTGGCGGGGGGGCCGCGGGAGACCCAGTACTTC. This encodes CATSRDLAGGPRETQYF.

J is TRBJ1-4 and V is TRBV6-6, with 7 bases matching TRBD1. The germline gives CDR1 MNHNY, CDR2 SVGAGI (reference sequence). This CDR3 comprises 15 residues. V lost 6 bases to trimming and J lost 5 bases; unmatched junction nucleotides: 9. CDR3 bases: TGTGCCAGCAGCTCCTACAGGGGATCAAATGAAAAACTGTTTTTT. Its protein is CASSSYRGSNEKLFF.

This chain uses TRBV7-2 with TRBJ2-7; TRBD1 matches 7 bases. V shed 6 bases and J 6 bases; nucleotides not matched to a gene: 8. The CDR3 consists of 13 residues. CDR1 is SGHTA and CDR2 is FQGNSA in the germline V gene. The CDR3 nucleotides read TGTGCCAGCAGAGATCGACAGGGCCGCGAGCAGTACTTC. Translating gives CASRDRQGREQYF.

The V call is TRBV29-1, the J call TRBJ2-7, with TRBD1 identical over 10 bases. Germline-derived CDR1 and CDR2 are SQVTM and ANQGSEA. V was clipped by 7 bases and J by 5 bases; unmatched bases: 5. This CDR3 is built from 12 residues. The CDR3 DNA follows: TGCAGCGGTGAGGGACAGGGGAACGAGCAGTACTTC. It is translated as CSGEGQGNEQYF.

This clone was seen more than once but under ten times. The genes are TRBV4-2 and TRBJ2-3; no clear D gene. This CDR3 has 13 amino acids. Trimming stripped 0 bases from V and 6 bases from J, with 7 bases between. Germline lookup yields CDR1 LGHNA and CDR2 YNFKEQ. DNA of the CDR3: TGTGCCAGCAGCCAAGAGCGTGGGGATACGCAGTATTTT. Amino acids: CASSQERGDTQYF.